The 32 T cell receptor beta chains presented below share a single source sample, sequenced in a study of vaccination and CD4 T cells after COVID-19. Their specific antigens are unknown. Treatment meaning: 10-day PBMC culture with coronavirus spike peptide pools or control peptides (ViraFEST assay). The Oncomine TCR Beta short-read assay was applied to DNA of cultured CD4+ T cells. Via MiXCR, TCRdb re-called the PCR reads, giving one row per CDR3 protein. The table shows some 7,000 distinct CDR3 sequences, with around 42% occurring only once. Material for sequencing was CD4+ T cells from blood, cultured in vitro. The receptors here all came from a human donor who had recovered from COVID-19.

This clonotype was observed a few times. The chain employs TRBV7-9 and TRBJ1-1; D gene unclear. In germline, CDR1 is SEHNR, CDR2 FQNEAQ (reference sequence). The CDR3 loop spans 11 amino acids. Trimming cost V 5 bases and J 3 bases, with 4 bases left between them. DNA for the CDR3: TGTGCCAGCAGCCCCTACACTGAAGCTTTCTTT. It translates to CASSPYTEAFF.

The J gene is TRBJ1-1, the V gene TRBV18, with D possibly being TRBD1 (6 bases). The V end was cut by 6 bases, the J end by 3 bases, with 23 bases between. The CDR3 runs to 17 residues. Germline V gene lookup returns CDR1 KGHSH and CDR2 LQKENI. CDR3 nucleotide sequence: TGTGCCAGCTCCCCAACCTCTCCAGGACAGCTTGACACTGAAGCTTTCTTT. It translates to CASSPTSPGQLDTEAFF.

J is TRBJ1-1 and V is TRBV7-2; no clear D. CDR3 length equals 15 residues. Per germline, CDR1 SGHTA and CDR2 FQGNSA. The germline V and J ends were trimmed by 1 base and 4 bases, with 13 bases remaining between them. CDR3 in DNA: TGTGCCAGCAGCTTAGGAGGCTCGCGTCGCACTGAAGCTTTCTTT. It translates to CASSLGGSRRTEAFF.

In its sample, this clonotype was seen a few times. This chain links TRBV12-3 or TRBV12-4 with TRBJ2-3; perhaps TRBD2 as D (5 bases). The length of the CDR3 is 14 residues. Trimming stripped 5 bases from V and 2 bases from J, with 11 bases between. CDR3 DNA sequence: TGTGCCAGCAGTGTGGACTGGAACACAGATACGCAGTATTTT. It yields the protein CASSVDWNTDTQYF.

This clonotype was picked up a small number of times. The V gene is TRBV20-1, the J gene TRBJ2-5; 9 nucleotides line up with TRBD2. Germline CDR1 reads DFQATT; CDR2 reads SNEGSKA (reference sequence). V lost 2 bases to trimming and J lost 4 bases; unmatched junction nucleotides: 8. There are 15 residues in the CDR3. This chain's CDR3 is CSARSNSGSLETQYF. In DNA form, the CDR3 reads TGCAGTGCTAGATCAAATAGCGGGAGTTTAGAGACCCAGTACTTC.

This clonotype was seen a few times. The gene calls are TRBV6-4 and TRBJ1-2; 10 bases align to TRBD1. V lost 6 bases to trimming and J lost 5 bases; unmatched junction nucleotides: 6. Looked up from germline, CDR1 is MRHNA and CDR2 is SNTAGT. This CDR3 is 14 amino acids long. The CDR3 bases are TGTGCCAGCAGCCGGGACAGGGGACCTTATGGCTACACCTTC. This gives the protein CASSRDRGPYGYTF.

This chain connects TRBV27 to TRBJ2-7; the D call may be TRBD1 or TRBD2 (5 bases each). Between the trimmed V and J ends, which lost 5 bases and 2 bases, there was a span of 13 bases. The CDR3 loop spans 14 amino acids. Per the germline V gene, CDR1 is MNHEY and CDR2 is SMNVEV (reference sequence). The CDR3 reads CASSTLRDPYEQYF. CDR3 sequence (DNA): TGTGCCAGCAGTACACTCCGGGACCCCTACGAGCAGTACTTC.

Only one count was recorded for this clonotype. The chain couples TRBV18 to TRBJ1-5; 9 nucleotides align to TRBD1. The trim removed 5 bases at V and 1 base at J, leaving 6 bases unmatched. The CDR3 is 16 amino acids. The germline V gene encodes CDR1 KGHSH and CDR2 LQKENI. CDR3 bases: TGTGCCAGCTCAGACATGACAGGGGGAAGCAATCAGCCCCAGCATTTT. It encodes CASSDMTGGSNQPQHF.

The chain employs TRBV2 and TRBJ1-1; weak D call: TRBD1 (6 bases). Germline assignment: CDR1 SNHLY and CDR2 FYNNEI. The V end was cut by 4 bases, the J end by 5 bases, with 20 bases between. CDR3 size: 16 residues. The CDR3 is CASSAEQGFLGTEAFF. The CDR3 coding sequence is TGTGCCAGCAGTGCAGAGCAGGGGTTCCTAGGGACTGAAGCTTTCTTT.

This clonotype came up a few times. The chain employs TRBV6-1 and TRBJ1-6; a possible D gene is TRBD1 (5 bases). Trimming removed 8 bases at V and 7 bases at J, with 15 bases between. The CDR3 covers 14 residues. Looked up from germline, CDR1 is MNHNS and CDR2 is SASEGT. The CDR3 is CASARDPENSPLHF. CDR3 sequence (DNA): TGTGCCAGCGCAAGGGACCCGGAGAATTCACCCCTCCACTTT.

J is TRBJ2-5 and V is TRBV4-1; maybe TRBD1 (5 bases). This CDR3 has 16 residues. V lost 5 bases, J lost 3 bases, and 19 bases lay in between. Germline V gives CDR1 MGHRA, CDR2 YSYEKL. The CDR3 spells CASSVQGLTVEETQYF. The CDR3 region has the DNA TGCGCCAGCAGCGTCCAAGGCTTGACAGTTGAAGAGACCCAGTACTTC.

This clonotype was detected a few times. The chain's CDR3 is CASSRLTNNEQFF. Written as DNA, the CDR3 is TGTGCCAGCAGCCGCCTCACTAACAATGAGCAGTTCTTC. J is TRBJ2-1 and V is TRBV7-2; D remains unclear. The CDR3 loop spans 13 amino acids. Germline-derived CDR1 and CDR2 are SGHTA and FQGNSA. V was shortened by 5 bases and J by 5 bases, with 10 bases between the two germline ends.

The chain uses TRBV19 and TRBJ1-5; D is ambiguous. Germline V lookup: CDR1 LNHDA, CDR2 SQIVND (reference sequence). Trimming took off 3 bases at V and 7 bases at J, with 16 bases between the two ends. The CDR3 covers 15 residues. The CDR3: CASSIPSLGQQPQHF. CDR3 in DNA: TGTGCCAGTAGTATTCCCTCCCTCGGGCAGCAGCCCCAGCATTTT.

The chain couples TRBV5-1 to TRBJ2-7; D possibly corresponds to TRBD1 (5 bases). V dropped 0 bases and J dropped 3 bases, with 7 bases sitting between them. Germline V gives CDR1 SGHRS, CDR2 YFSETQ. There are 13 residues in the CDR3. DNA of the CDR3: TGCGCCAGCAGCTTGGACAGGAACTACGAGCAGTACTTC. It is translated as CASSLDRNYEQYF.

CDR3 DNA: TGTGCCAGCAGCCTGGACGGCCTTGAAGCTTTCTTT. Protein sequence: CASSLDGLEAFF. The rearrangement uses TRBV7-3 and TRBJ1-1; D not certain. Trimming removed 5 bases from V and 7 bases from J, with 11 bases in between. The CDR3 is made up of 12 amino acids. CDR1 is SGHTA, CDR2 FQGTGA, per germline.

This chain joins TRBV20-1 and TRBJ1-3, with D possibly matching TRBD1 (5 bases). Germline CDR1 and CDR2: DFQATT and SNEGSKA (reference sequence). The ends were cut back, 2 bases at V and 0 bases at J, with 11 bases in the middle. CDR3 size: 15 residues. The DNA of the CDR3 is TGCAGTGCTAGAATTAGGGGAGTCTCTGGAAACACCATATATTTT. Protein: CSARIRGVSGNTIYF.

This clonotype has a single count. V gene TRBV18 combines with J gene TRBJ1-1; no reliable D call. This CDR3 is built from 13 residues. Per germline, CDR1 KGHSH and CDR2 LQKENI. Trimming removed 2 bases from V and 2 bases from J, with 6 bases in between. The CDR3 loop reads CASSPMENTEAFF. CDR3 sequence (DNA): TGTGCCAGCTCACCAATGGAAAACACTGAAGCTTTCTTT.

This clonotype was seen only a few times. The chain recombines TRBV6-1 with TRBJ2-7; TRBD1 is a possible D gene (5 bases). Germline values: CDR1 MNHNS, CDR2 SASEGT. The CDR3 covers 13 residues. With 2 bases removed from V and 6 bases from J, the gap between germline ends came to 11 bases. Here the CDR3 reads CASSEWGITEQYF. In DNA form, the CDR3 reads TGTGCCAGCAGTGAATGGGGCATAACCGAGCAGTACTTC.

This chain uses TRBV4-3 with TRBJ2-4; D is unclear. This CDR3 has 15 amino acids. The V gene's germline CDR1 is LGHNA and CDR2 YSLEER. V lost 1 base to trimming and J lost 7 bases, with 14 bases between them. The CDR3 bases are TGCGCCAGCAGCCAAGCCCGCGGTCTGGGGAACATTCAGTACTTC. It translates to CASSQARGLGNIQYF.

The V call is TRBV20-1, the J call TRBJ1-1; 9 bases are a match to TRBD1. With V trimmed by 4 bases and J by 3 bases, 6 bases remained unmatched. This CDR3 region has 14 residues. CDR1 is DFQATT and CDR2 is SNEGSKA in the germline V gene (reference sequence). CDR3 sequence reads: CSATPQGADTEAFF. CDR3 sequence (DNA): TGCAGTGCTACCCCACAGGGGGCGGACACTGAAGCTTTCTTT.

This clonotype was observed once. The genes are TRBV24-1 and TRBJ2-1; 7 bases map to TRBD2. Unmatched junction bases numbered 6, after V lost 11 bases and J lost 3 bases. In germline, CDR1 is KGHDR, CDR2 SFDVKD. The CDR3 contains 13 residues. Here the CDR3 reads CAIGLGDYNEQFF. Here the CDR3 DNA reads TGTGCCATTGGACTAGGGGACTACAATGAGCAGTTCTTC.

This clonotype qualifies as large. The chain employs TRBV7-3 and TRBJ2-1; perhaps D is TRBD1 or TRBD2 (5 bases each). The germline V gene encodes CDR1 SGHTA and CDR2 FQGTGA. The ends were cut back, 0 bases at V and 0 bases at J, with 15 bases in the middle. The length of the CDR3 is 18 residues. The CDR3 nucleotides are TGTGCCAGCAGCTTAACGGGGGAGCGTCAGAGCTCCTACAATGAGCAGTTCTTC. It is translated as CASSLTGERQSSYNEQFF. Looking up the rest from reference TRBV7-3 and TRBJ2-1 gives the full variable domain: GAGVSQTPSNKVTEKGKYVELRCDPISGHTALYWYRQSLGQGPEFLIYFQGTGAADDSGLPNDRFFAVRPEGSVSTLKIQRTERGDSAVYLCASSLTGERQSSYNEQFFGPGTRLTVL.

By frequency in the sample, this clonotype is large. This chain connects TRBV5-1 to TRBJ2-7, with 8 nucleotides matching TRBD1. Germline V gene data show CDR1 as SGHRS and CDR2 as YFSETQ. J was trimmed by 0 bases and V by 3 bases; bases with no gene match: 5. The CDR3 runs to 15 residues. CDR3 nucleotide sequence: TGCGCCAGCAGCTGGACAGGGCTAAGCTCCTACGAGCAGTACTTC. Its protein product is CASSWTGLSSYEQYF.

This rearrangement joins TRBV11-3 to TRBJ2-6; D is unclear. The CDR3 runs 18 residues. Looked up from germline, CDR1 is SGHNT and CDR2 is YENEEA. V lost 5 bases to trimming and J lost 0 bases, with 17 bases between them. The CDR3 reads CASSPRAVVFSGANVLTF. DNA of the CDR3: TGTGCCAGCAGCCCACGAGCTGTTGTCTTCTCTGGGGCCAACGTCCTGACTTTC.

This chain links TRBV11-3 with TRBJ1-2; TRBD1 aligns across 8 bases. Looked up from germline, CDR1 is SGHNT and CDR2 is YENEEA. The trim removed 4 bases at V and 3 bases at J, leaving 1 base unmatched. There are 13 residues in the CDR3. The CDR3 coding sequence is TGTGCCAGCAGCTCGGGACAGGACTATGGCTACACCTTC. Translated, it gives CASSSGQDYGYTF.

Points on this clonotype: Its ends do not fully match the called genes, so a read error is possible. The chain joins TRBV19 to TRBJ1-5; D is uncertain. Germline values: CDR1 LNHDA, CDR2 SQIVND (reference sequence). CDR3 length equals 15 residues. CDR3 region: CASSILDSRNQAQHF. CDR3 sequence (DNA): TGTGCCAGTAGTATCTTGGATTCGAGGAATCAGGCCCAGCATTTT.

The chain joins TRBV20-1 to TRBJ2-7, with 12 bases matching TRBD2. J was trimmed by 6 bases and V by 2 bases; bases with no gene match: 8. This CDR3 spans 15 amino acids. Germline-derived CDR1 and CDR2 are DFQATT and SNEGSKA (reference sequence). In nucleotides, the CDR3 is TGCAGTGCTAGAACCCCACTAGCGGGAGGTAGCGAGCAGTACTTC. It specifies CSARTPLAGGSEQYF.

V is TRBV4-2 and J is TRBJ2-5; TRBD2 might be the D (6 bases). This CDR3 spans 16 amino acids. V was shortened by 2 bases and J by 5 bases, with 18 bases between the two germline ends. In germline, CDR1 is LGHNA, CDR2 YNFKEQ. The CDR3 reads CASSQYGSGEDETQYF. CDR3 sequence (DNA): TGTGCCAGCAGCCAATACGGATCGGGAGAGGACGAGACCCAGTACTTC.

The gene calls are TRBV21-1 and TRBJ1-4; the table's D call, TRBD1, was not checked against the DNA. TRBV21-1 is a documented pseudogene. There are 14 residues in the CDR3. CDR3: CASSDGGGCEKLFF. The CDR3 DNA sequence: TGTGCCAGCAGCGACGGTGGGGGTTGTGAAAAACTGTTTTTT.

This clonotype was detected only a few times. The chain combines TRBV20-1 with TRBJ1-5; TRBD1 matches at 7 bases. Germline-derived CDR1 and CDR2 are DFQATT and SNEGSKA (reference sequence). V shed 4 bases, J shed 5 bases, and the junction held 17 bases outside the gene matches. The CDR3 has 17 residues. The DNA of the CDR3 is TGCAGTGCTATTGATTACACACGTGGGACAGCCTATCAGCCCCAGCATTTT. Its protein is CSAIDYTRGTAYQPQHF.

A few counts support this clonotype. This chain connects TRBV20-1 to TRBJ2-2; D might be TRBD1 (5 bases). With 6 bases removed from V and 6 bases from J, the gap between germline ends came to 17 bases. The CDR3 runs to 14 residues. CDR1 and CDR2 (germline): DFQATT, SNEGSKA (reference sequence). The DNA for the CDR3 is TGCAGTGCCGTTAAATCCACAGGAGCCGGGGAGCTGTTTTTT. It translates to CSAVKSTGAGELFF.

This clonotype has a handful of counts. The gene calls are TRBV6-1 and TRBJ2-4, with D perhaps matching TRBD1 (6 bases). V was trimmed by 3 bases and J by 7 bases, leaving 19 bases between them. The length of the CDR3 is 16 residues. Germline V CDR1 and CDR2: MNHNS, SASEGT. DNA of the CDR3: TGTGCCAGCAGTGATTCTTTGGGGGCCCCGCCTAACATTCAGTACTTC. It translates to CASSDSLGAPPNIQYF.